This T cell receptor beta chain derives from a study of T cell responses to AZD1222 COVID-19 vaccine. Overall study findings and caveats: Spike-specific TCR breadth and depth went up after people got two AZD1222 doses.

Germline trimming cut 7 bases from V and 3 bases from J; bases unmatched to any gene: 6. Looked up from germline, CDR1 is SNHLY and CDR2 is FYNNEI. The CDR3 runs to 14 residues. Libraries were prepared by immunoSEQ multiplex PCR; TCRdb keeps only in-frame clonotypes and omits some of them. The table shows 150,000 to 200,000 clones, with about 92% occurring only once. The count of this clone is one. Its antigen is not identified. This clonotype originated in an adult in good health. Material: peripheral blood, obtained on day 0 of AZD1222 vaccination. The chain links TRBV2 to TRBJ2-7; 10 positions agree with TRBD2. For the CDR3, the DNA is TGTGCCAGCACCCTGGGACTAGCGAGCTACGAGCAGTACTTC. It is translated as CASTLGLASYEQYF. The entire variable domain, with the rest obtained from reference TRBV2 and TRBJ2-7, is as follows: EPEVTQTPSHQVTQMGQEVILRCVPISNHLYFYWYRQILGQKVEFLVSFYNNEISEKSEIFDDQFSVERPDGSNFTLKIRSTKLEDSAMYFCASTLGLASYEQYFGPGTRLTVT.